The source of this T cell receptor (beta chain) is a study of T cell responses to AZD1222 COVID-19 vaccine. Findings and caveats of the study: There were mostly white British donors and more females than males, and clonal diversity was possibly underestimated.

Some clones are missing from TCRdb's copy, which holds only in-frame ones; the method was immunoSEQ multiplex PCR. The repertoire holds about 120,000 clones, with about nine tenths as singletons. About this clone itself: Its antigen is unidentified.

CDR3 length: 15 residues. Germline CDR1 is MNHNY and CDR2 is SVGAGI (reference sequence). The V gene end was trimmed by 0 bases and the J gene end by 6 bases; junction bases not matched to a gene: 2. This sequence joins TRBV6-6 and TRBJ1-5, with 10 bases lining up with TRBD1. The specimen was peripheral blood, collected on day 0 of MenACWY control vaccination. The receptor was isolated from an adult in good health. The CDR3 nucleotides are TGTGCCAGCAGTTACTCCGGGACAGGGGTTCAGCCCCAGCATTTT. As protein: CASSYSGTGVQPQHF.